One and the same sample provided the 22 T cell receptor beta chains below, sequenced in a study of blood T cell repertoires in COVID-19. The assay was immunoSEQ multiplex PCR, and TCRdb's table has in-frame clones only and misses some. The sample has 200,000 to 300,000 clones; roughly 86% are singletons. The material sequenced was peripheral blood. These receptor sequences come from a woman in her sixties or seventies with active or convalescent COVID-19.

The V and J genes are TRBV6-2 or TRBV6-3 and TRBJ1-5, with 10 bases fitting TRBD1. The CDR3 runs 15 residues. Germline lookup yields CDR1 MNHEY and CDR2 SVGEGT. With V trimmed by 6 bases and J by 8 bases, 10 bases remained unmatched. In DNA, the CDR3 is TGTGCCAGCAGCGCCGGACAGGGGGATGTGAAGCCCCAGCATTTT. Amino acids: CASSAGQGDVKPQHF.

The V call is TRBV4-3, the J call TRBJ1-4, with 11 bases that match TRBD1. Germline V gene data show CDR1 as LGHNA and CDR2 as YSLEER. V trimming: 1 base; J trimming: 7 bases; junction bases outside the gene matches: 5. The CDR3 consists of 16 residues. The CDR3, as DNA: TGCGCCAGCAGCCAAGCCGGGACAGGGGGAAGTGAAAAACTGTTTTTT. Encoded protein: CASSQAGTGGSEKLFF.

The J gene is TRBJ2-3, the V gene TRBV7-9; D uncertain. V was clipped by 5 bases and J by 3 bases, with 6 bases between them. The CDR3 is made up of 12 amino acids. CDR1 and CDR2 from the germline V gene are SEHNR and FQNEAQ (reference sequence). Written as DNA, the CDR3 is TGTGCCAGCAGCATTCTAACAGATACGCAGTATTTT. Protein sequence: CASSILTDTQYF.

The chain has TRBV2 and TRBJ1-4; D is uncertain. The CDR3 length is 13 residues. Germline CDR1 is SNHLY and CDR2 is FYNNEI. The germline V and J ends were trimmed by 6 bases and 4 bases, with 9 bases remaining between them. Written as DNA, the CDR3 is TGTGCCAGCAGCTCGGACTATAATGAAAAACTGTTTTTT. Its protein is CASSSDYNEKLFF. Combining the CDR3 with reference TRBV2 and TRBJ1-4 gives the whole variable domain EPEVTQTPSHQVTQMGQEVILRCVPISNHLYFYWYRQILGQKVEFLVSFYNNEISEKSEIFDDQFSVERPDGSNFTLKIRSTKLEDSAMYFCASSSDYNEKLFFGSGTQLSVL.

This clone was observed once. This sequence joins TRBV5-8 and TRBJ1-5; D unclear. Germline CDR1 is SGHTS and CDR2 is YDEGEE. V was shortened by 2 bases and J by 4 bases, with 7 bases between the two germline ends. This CDR3 is 13 amino acids long. As DNA, the CDR3 is TGTGCCAGCAGCTTTCAGGCGAATCAGCCCCAGCATTTT. This sequence encodes CASSFQANQPQHF.

The rearrangement joins TRBV19 to TRBJ1-5, with TRBD1 as a possible D gene (6 bases). The CDR3 has 15 residues. CDR1 and CDR2 (germline): LNHDA, SQIVND (reference sequence). V lost 7 bases to trimming and J lost 1 base, with 14 bases between them. CDR3 sequence: CASKTTGWSNQPQHF. CDR3 sequence (DNA): TGTGCCAGTAAAACGACAGGATGGAGCAATCAGCCCCAGCATTTT.

The rearrangement uses TRBV19 and TRBJ1-5, with 8 bases matching TRBD1. The V and J ends lost 3 bases and 2 bases, in that order; junction bases with no gene match: 9. Germline assignment: CDR1 LNHDA and CDR2 SQIVND (reference sequence). CDR3 size: 17 residues. In nucleotides, the CDR3 is TGTGCCAGTAGTATCAGGGGGCAGGTGGCGGGCAATCAGCCCCAGCATTTT. It encodes CASSIRGQVAGNQPQHF.

This chain links TRBV19 with TRBJ1-2; a weak D match, TRBD1 (6 bases). In germline, CDR1 is LNHDA, CDR2 SQIVND (reference sequence). This CDR3 is built from 15 residues. Deletions cut 4 bases from V and 0 bases from J, with 12 bases between. The CDR3 reads CASSNQGSANYGYTF. The CDR3 nucleotides are TGTGCCAGTAGTAACCAGGGGTCAGCTAACTATGGCTACACCTTC.

This chain links TRBV6-2 or TRBV6-3 with TRBJ1-6; 8 positions match TRBD1. CDR1 is MNHEY, CDR2 SVGEGT, per germline. The CDR3 spans 17 residues. Unmatched junction bases numbered 7, after V lost 0 bases and J lost 6 bases. CDR3 amino acids: CASSYSQGAVANSPLHF. CDR3 in DNA: TGTGCCAGCAGTTACTCCCAGGGGGCGGTGGCTAATTCACCCCTCCACTTT.

The chain joins TRBV5-1 to TRBJ1-2; a weak D match, TRBD1 (5 bases). The V gene lost 4 bases and the J gene lost 4 bases, with 17 bases spanning the gap. The CDR3 contains 15 residues. Per the germline V gene, CDR1 is SGHRS and CDR2 is YFSETQ. The CDR3 loop reads CASSTLKGSSYGYTF. Here the CDR3 DNA reads TGCGCCAGCAGCACCCTGAAGGGGTCCTCCTATGGCTACACCTTC. The variable domain in full, with the rest retrieved from reference TRBV5-1 and TRBJ1-2, is KAGVTQTPRYLIKTRGQQVTLSCSPISGHRSVSWYQQTPGQGLQFLFEYFSETQRNKGNFPGRFSGRQFSNSRSEMNVSTLELGDSALYLCASSTLKGSSYGYTFGSGTRLTVV.

The chain links TRBV28 to TRBJ2-1, with 8 bases fitting TRBD2. Germline CDR1 MDHEN, CDR2 SYDVKM. The trim removed 7 bases at V and 2 bases at J, leaving 4 bases unmatched. CDR3 size: 14 residues. As DNA, the CDR3 is TGTGCCAGCATCAGCGGGGGTCCCTACAATGAGCAGTTCTTC. This sequence encodes CASISGGPYNEQFF.

The gene calls are TRBV6-2 or TRBV6-3 and TRBJ2-2; the D is unclear. The CDR3 is 16 amino acids. The V and J ends lost 4 bases and 3 bases respectively, with 15 bases between them. CDR1 and CDR2 (germline): MNHEY, SVGEGT. The CDR3 DNA reads TGTGCCAGCAGTTCACTACGACCGACGGACACCGGGGAGCTGTTTTTT. Its translation is CASSSLRPTDTGELFF.

The chain couples TRBV5-5 to TRBJ2-1; maybe TRBD2 (5 bases). Germline V gene lookup returns CDR1 SGHKS and CDR2 YYEKEE (reference sequence). The CDR3 extends over 13 amino acids. The V end lost 4 bases, the J end lost 8 bases, and 13 bases lay between the germline ends. The CDR3 here is CASSSMGVDEQFF. The CDR3 DNA reads TGTGCCAGCAGCAGCATGGGAGTCGATGAGCAGTTCTTC. Supplemented by reference TRBV5-5 and TRBJ2-1, the full variable domain reads DAGVTQSPTHLIKTRGQQVTLRCSPISGHKSVSWYQQVLGQGPQFIFQYYEKEERGRGNFPDRFSARQFPNYSSELNVNALLLGDSALYLCASSSMGVDEQFFGPGTRLTVL.

The count of this clone is one. This chain joins TRBV3-1 (or the pseudogene TRBV3-2) and TRBJ1-1, with 8 bases aligning to TRBD1. The CDR3 has 12 amino acids. V trimming: 7 bases; J trimming: 10 bases; junction bases outside the gene matches: 8. Germline V CDR1 and CDR2: LGHDT, YNNKEL (reference sequence). CDR3 residues: CASTLAGQGAFF. CDR3 DNA: TGTGCCAGCACCCTAGCCGGACAGGGAGCTTTCTTT.

The chain links TRBV19 to TRBJ2-1, with 10 bases identical to TRBD1. J lost 6 bases, V lost 7 bases, and 12 bases had no gene match. From germline, CDR1 is LNHDA and CDR2 SQIVND (reference sequence). The CDR3 is 16 residues long. Here the CDR3 DNA reads TGTGCCAGTACCCCGAGCGGGACAGGGGACTTCAATGAGCAGTTCTTC. It yields the protein CASTPSGTGDFNEQFF.

About this clone: Other DNA sequences in the sample encode the same CDR3. The chain links TRBV7-2 to TRBJ2-5; D unclear. Per germline, CDR1 SGHTA and CDR2 FQGNSA. V was pared by 5 bases and J by 2 bases, with 3 bases between. The CDR3 sequence is 11 residues long. CDR3 nucleotides: TGTGCCAGCAGCCCACAAGAGACCCAGTACTTC. Its protein product is CASSPQETQYF.

This sequence joins TRBV19 and TRBJ1-3, with 10 bases fitting TRBD1. In germline, CDR1 is LNHDA, CDR2 SQIVND (reference sequence). The length of the CDR3 is 15 residues. With V trimmed by 6 bases and J by 4 bases, 6 bases remained unmatched. CDR3 region: CASRDRGSSGNTIYF. The CDR3 DNA reads TGTGCCAGTAGGGACAGGGGGTCTTCCGGAAACACCATATATTTT.

The J gene is TRBJ1-1, the V gene TRBV19, with D possibly TRBD1 on 5 matching bases. The germline CDR1 and CDR2 sequences are LNHDA and SQIVND (reference sequence). V lost 5 bases to trimming and J lost 5 bases, with 18 bases between them. CDR3 length equals 15 residues. The CDR3 loop is CASSHPLGGSTEAFF. CDR3 DNA: TGTGCCAGTAGTCATCCCTTGGGGGGTAGTACTGAAGCTTTCTTT.

The rearrangement uses TRBV29-1 and TRBJ1-4; D is uncertain. CDR1 and CDR2 from the germline V gene are SQVTM and ANQGSEA. The CDR3 is 13 amino acids. Between the trimmed V and J ends, which lost 8 bases and 7 bases, there was a span of 17 bases. The CDR3 region is CSIGVESGEKLFF. The CDR3 region has the DNA TGCAGCATTGGAGTAGAAAGCGGTGAAAAACTGTTTTTT.

The chain has TRBV12-3 or TRBV12-4 and TRBJ1-2; unclear D gene. This CDR3 spans 13 amino acids. V was clipped by 0 bases and J by 8 bases, with 10 bases between them. The CDR3 loop is CASSLAAERGYTF. Written as DNA, the CDR3 is TGTGCCAGCAGTTTAGCGGCTGAGAGGGGCTACACCTTC.

This rearrangement joins TRBV24-1 to TRBJ2-7, with 8 bases lining up with TRBD1. This CDR3 comprises 15 residues. V shed 4 bases, J shed 5 bases, and the junction held 9 bases outside the gene matches. Germline V CDR1 and CDR2: KGHDR, SFDVKD. The CDR3 reads CATSDPRQGRNEQYF. In DNA, the CDR3 is TGTGCCACCAGTGACCCTCGACAGGGGAGAAACGAGCAGTACTTC.

This sequence joins TRBV4-3 and TRBJ2-7; the D is unclear. CDR1 is LGHNA, CDR2 YSLEER, per germline. V was pared by 0 bases and J by 1 base, with 10 bases between. The CDR3 totals 15 residues. This chain's CDR3 is CASSQDPRSSYEQYF. CDR3 DNA: TGCGCCAGCAGCCAAGATCCCCGCAGTTCCTACGAGCAGTACTTC.